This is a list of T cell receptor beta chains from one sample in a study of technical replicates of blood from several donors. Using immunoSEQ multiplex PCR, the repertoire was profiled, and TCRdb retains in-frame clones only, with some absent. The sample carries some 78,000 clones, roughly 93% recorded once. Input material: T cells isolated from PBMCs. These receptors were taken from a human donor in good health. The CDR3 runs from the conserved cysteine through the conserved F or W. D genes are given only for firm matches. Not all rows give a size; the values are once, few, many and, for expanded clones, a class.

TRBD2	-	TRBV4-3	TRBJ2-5	CASSRAGLAGGEGETQYF	TGCGCCAGCAGCCGCGCGGGTCTAGCGGGAGGAGAGGGGGAGACCCAGTACTTC
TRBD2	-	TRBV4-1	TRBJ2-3	CASSFSGTRTDTQYF	TGCGCCAGCAGCTTTAGTGGGACTAGAACAGATACGCAGTATTTT
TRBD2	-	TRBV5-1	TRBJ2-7	CASSAGTSGYEQYF	TGCGCCAGCAGCGCCGGGACTAGCGGCTACGAGCAGTACTTC
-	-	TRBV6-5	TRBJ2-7	CASSPDYYEQYF	TGTGCCAGCAGCCCCGACTATTACGAGCAGTACTTC
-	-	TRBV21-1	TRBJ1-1	CASSKGSAFEAFF	TGTGCCAGCAGCAAAGGGAGTGCCTTCGAAGCTTTCTTT
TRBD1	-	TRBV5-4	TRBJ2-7	CASSPYVGQGYEQYF	TGTGCCAGCAGCCCATACGTTGGACAGGGTTACGAGCAGTACTTC
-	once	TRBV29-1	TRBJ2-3	CSVGGLAGTDTQYF	TGCAGCGTTGGAGGGCTAGCTGGCACAGATACGCAGTATTTT
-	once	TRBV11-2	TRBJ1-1	CASSSFRGPTEAFF	TGTGCCAGCAGCTCCTTCAGGGGTCCCACTGAAGCTTTCTTT
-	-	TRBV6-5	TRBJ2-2	CASSLTAATGELFF	TGTGCCAGCAGCCTGACAGCAGCCACCGGGGAGCTGTTTTTT
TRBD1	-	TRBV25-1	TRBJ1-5	CASAGGRNQPQHF	TGTGCCAGCGCAGGGGGCCGCAATCAGCCCCAGCATTTT
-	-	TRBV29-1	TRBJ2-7	CSVGGGLLYEQYF	TGCAGCGTTGGGGGGGGCCTTCTTTACGAGCAGTACTTC
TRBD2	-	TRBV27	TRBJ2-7	CASSALLAGEIGQYF	TGTGCCAGCAGTGCTCTACTAGCGGGAGAAATCGGGCAGTACTTC
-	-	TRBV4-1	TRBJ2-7	CASSQVGNYEQYF	TGCGCCAGCAGCCAAGTCGGTAACTACGAGCAGTACTTC
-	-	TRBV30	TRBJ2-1	CAWKRDRRFNEQFF	TGTGCCTGGAAGCGGGACAGGAGGTTTAATGAGCAGTTCTTC
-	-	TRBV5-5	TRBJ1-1	CASIKEQQRNTEAFF	TGTGCCAGCATCAAAGAACAACAAAGGAACACTGAAGCTTTCTTT
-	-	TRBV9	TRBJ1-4	CASSVGTTTNEKLFF	TGTGCCAGCAGCGTAGGAACAACAACTAATGAAAAACTGTTTTTT
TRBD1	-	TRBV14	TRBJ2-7	CASSQHLRDRPDSYEQYF	TGTGCCAGCAGCCAACATCTTCGGGACAGGCCAGACTCCTACGAGCAGTACTTC
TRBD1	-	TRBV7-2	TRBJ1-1	CASSFTGGPFF	TGTGCCAGCAGCTTTACAGGGGGCCCTTTCTTT
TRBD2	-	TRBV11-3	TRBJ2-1	CASSLTPGLAGSGEQFF	TGTGCCAGCAGCTTAACTCCGGGACTAGCGGGGTCGGGTGAGCAGTTCTTC
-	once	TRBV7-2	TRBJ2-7	CASSLASDAGRSYEQYF	TGTGCCAGCAGCTTAGCGTCGGACGCGGGCCGCTCCTACGAGCAGTACTTC
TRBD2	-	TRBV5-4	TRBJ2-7	CASSPDGGSSYEQYF	TGTGCCAGCAGCCCGGACGGGGGGAGCTCCTACGAGCAGTACTTC
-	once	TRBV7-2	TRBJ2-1	CASSLAHVASYNEQFF	TGTGCCAGCAGCTTAGCGCACGTAGCCTCCTACAATGAGCAGTTCTTC
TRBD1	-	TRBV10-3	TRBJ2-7	CAIWDRGHEQYF	TGTGCCATCTGGGACAGGGGCCACGAGCAGTACTTC
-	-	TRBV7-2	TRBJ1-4	CASSRDLQDEKLFF	TGTGCCAGCAGCCGAGACTTACAGGATGAAAAACTGTTTTTT
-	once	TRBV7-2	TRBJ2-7	CASSSLGGSEQYF	TGTGCCAGCAGCTCACTGGGGGGATCCGAGCAGTACTTC
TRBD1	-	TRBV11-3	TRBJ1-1	CASMGQTNTEAFF	TGTGCCAGCATGGGACAGACCAACACTGAAGCTTTCTTT
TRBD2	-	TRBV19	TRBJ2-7	CASSIPAGNEQYF	TGTGCCAGTAGTATACCAGCGGGAAACGAGCAGTACTTC
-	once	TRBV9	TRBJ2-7	CASSKGVTLSEQYF	TGTGCCAGCAGCAAGGGAGTGACCCTTTCTGAGCAGTACTTC
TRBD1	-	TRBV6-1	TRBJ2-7	CASAPSGTGPYEQYF	TGTGCCAGCGCCCCGTCCGGGACAGGGCCCTACGAGCAGTACTTC
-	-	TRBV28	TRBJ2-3	CASSLQGSTTQYF	TGTGCCAGCAGTTTACAGGGCAGCACAACGCAGTATTTT
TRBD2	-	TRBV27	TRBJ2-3	CASSSGLAGEDTQYF	TGTGCCAGCAGTTCGGGACTAGCGGGAGAAGATACGCAGTATTTT
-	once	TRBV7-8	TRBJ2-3	CASSPQGTQYF	TGTGCCAGCAGCCCCCAGGGTACGCAGTATTTT
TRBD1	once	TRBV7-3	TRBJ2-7	CASSLIGGQGANEQYF	TGTGCCAGCAGCTTAATTGGGGGACAGGGGGCCAACGAGCAGTACTTC
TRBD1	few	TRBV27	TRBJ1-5	CASSLDRGNQPQHF	TGTGCCAGCAGTTTGGACAGGGGCAATCAGCCCCAGCATTTT
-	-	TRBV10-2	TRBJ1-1	CATSNRRNTEAFF	TGCGCCACCTCCAACAGGAGGAACACTGAAGCTTTCTTT
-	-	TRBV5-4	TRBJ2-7	CASSLGAGSYEQYF	TGTGCCAGCAGCTTAGGGGCAGGGTCCTACGAGCAGTACTTC
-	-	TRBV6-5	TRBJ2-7	CASSYGAAPYEQYF	TGTGCCAGCAGTTACGGGGCAGCTCCCTACGAGCAGTACTTC
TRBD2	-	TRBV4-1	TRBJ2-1	CASSQDVAGGSYNEQFF	TGCGCCAGCAGCCAAGATGTGGCGGGAGGGTCCTACAATGAGCAGTTCTTC
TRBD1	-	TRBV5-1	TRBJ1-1	CASSPRTGNTEAFF	TGCGCCAGCAGCCCTAGGACAGGGAACACTGAAGCTTTCTTT
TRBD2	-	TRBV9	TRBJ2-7	CASSVGGSGVYEQYF	TGTGCCAGCAGCGTAGGGGGGAGCGGGGTCTACGAGCAGTACTTC
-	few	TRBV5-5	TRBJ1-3	CASSLSSGGNGNTIYF	TGTGCCAGCAGCCTATCCTCTGGGGGGAATGGAAACACCATATATTTT
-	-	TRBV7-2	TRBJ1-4	CASSLLGGWNEKLFF	TGTGCCAGCAGCTTATTGGGAGGCTGGAATGAAAAACTGTTTTTT
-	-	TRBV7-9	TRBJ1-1	CASSLRGNTEAFF	TGTGCCAGCAGCTTAAGAGGGAACACTGAAGCTTTCTTT
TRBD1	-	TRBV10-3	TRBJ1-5	CAISVRDSPHQPQHF	TGTGCCATCAGTGTCAGGGACAGCCCTCATCAGCCCCAGCATTTT
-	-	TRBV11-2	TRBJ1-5	CASSFRSNQPQHF	TGTGCCAGCAGCTTCAGGAGCAATCAGCCCCAGCATTTT
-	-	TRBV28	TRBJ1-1	CASSLFTEGTEAFF	TGTGCCAGCAGTTTATTCACAGAGGGCACTGAAGCTTTCTTT
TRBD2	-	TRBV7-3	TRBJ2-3	CASSPGLAGVVTQYF	TGTGCCAGCAGTCCTGGACTAGCGGGAGTAGTTACGCAGTATTTT
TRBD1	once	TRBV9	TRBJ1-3	CASSATDRGGLGNTIYF	TGTGCCAGCAGCGCGACCGACAGGGGGGGGCTTGGAAACACCATATATTTT